This TCR beta chain was sequenced during a study of blood T cell repertoires in COVID-19. The wider study: COVID-19 samples from acute and convalescent phases originated in the United States, Italy and Spain. Nucleic acid was either cDNA or gDNA, and it came from T cells, B-cell-depleted T cells, or PBMCs.

Profiling relied on immunoSEQ multiplex PCR, and the TCRdb table lists in-frame clones only, not all of them. Altogether around 120,000 clones are present, around four fifths being singletons, with the ten largest covering approximately 8.7%. The germline V gene encodes CDR1 SNHLY and CDR2 FYNNEI. V was clipped by 6 bases and J by 6 bases; unmatched bases: 10. The CDR3 runs 15 residues. This clonotype originated in a man aged 40-50 years with active or convalescent COVID-19. The chain links TRBV2 to TRBJ2-1, with 8 bases identical to TRBD2. Sequencing used peripheral blood. The CDR3 coding sequence is TGTGCCAGCAGGACAGCGGGACTAGTTCCCAATGAGCAGTTCTTC. This gives the protein CASRTAGLVPNEQFF.